Listed below are T cell receptor beta chains from one sample, sequenced in a study of blood T cells in healthy people across ages. Via MiXCR, TCRdb re-called the 5' RACE reads, giving one row per CDR3 protein. The repertoire holds some 1.7 million distinct CDR3 sequences, with about 28% as singletons. The source material was blood. The receptors originated from a woman younger than 45 in good health. CDR3s leave out the opening cysteine and the closing phenylalanine or tryptophan. The order of the fields is V gene, J gene, CDR3 protein.

TRBV5-1	TRBJ1-2	ASSQDTAYGYT
TRBV5-1	TRBJ2-7	ASMGRYEQY
TRBV18	TRBJ2-1	ASSPQTSGRWSNEQF
TRBV12-3/TRBV12-4	TRBJ1-5	ASRPKQGNIQPQH
TRBV2	TRBJ1-2	ASSAGQRVGYT
TRBV30	TRBJ2-2	ASRDRGTGELF
TRBV27	TRBJ2-7	ASSLYEGVPYEQY
TRBV10-2	TRBJ2-1	ASSDVGGANWNEQF
TRBV5-4	TRBJ2-1	ASSITGGPTEQF
TRBV4-3	TRBJ1-1	ASSQVWGATEAF
TRBV7-2	TRBJ2-1	ASSSRGGVSYNGQF
TRBV7-9	TRBJ2-5	ASSLVRSAREQY
TRBV2	TRBJ2-1	ASSEDSGRVVEQF
TRBV20-1	TRBJ2-1	SAQASDNEQF
TRBV5-6	TRBJ2-3	TSSLGLNTDTQY
TRBV20-1	TRBJ2-3	SASRIAGTDRTDTQY
TRBV28	TRBJ1-2	AGSSRASYGYT
TRBV6-6	TRBJ2-5	ASTPTRGRGQETQY
TRBV20-1	TRBJ2-3	SARPRARSTDTQY
TRBV7-2	TRBJ2-1	ASSLEPSGIRGEQF
TRBV5-1	TRBJ2-6	ASRLAEGSSGANVLT
TRBV4-1	TRBJ2-1	ASSQDRASGGNEQF
TRBV14	TRBJ2-7	ASSQGTSGRGKHYEQY
TRBV3-1	TRBJ2-7	ASSQGRGPYEQY
TRBV20-1	TRBJ1-5	SARDPTEYSNQPQH
TRBV27	TRBJ2-1	ASSLPRVHNEQF
TRBV6-6	TRBJ2-1	TSSYVNEQF
TRBV25-1	TRBJ1-2	ASSDVLFYGYT
TRBV4-3	TRBJ2-7	ASSQGLAGDEQY
TRBV24-1	TRBJ2-7	ATSDWDSYEQY
TRBV29-1	.	SVGDYQETQF
TRBV20-1	TRBJ1-2	SATGQGRPGYGYT
TRBV27	TRBJ2-3	ASSLKGRRARADTQY
TRBV12-5	TRBJ2-5	ASGLMAGTYQETQY
TRBV5-1	TRBJ2-7	ASYPTSRGRNYEQY
TRBV6-5	TRBJ2-2	ASTQRATGELF
TRBV12-3/TRBV12-4	TRBJ1-1	ASSTGGRNTEAF
TRBV2	TRBJ2-7	ASSRVQEEQY
TRBV12-3/TRBV12-4	TRBJ2-4	ASSFVVPAGQIAKNIQY
TRBV18	TRBJ1-1	ASSPQTGDSTEAF
TRBV28	TRBJ2-6	ASSAVNRAGANVLT
TRBV7-6	TRBJ2-5	ASSLGQRNGETQY
TRBV2	TRBJ2-1	AIRTSGGSYNEQF
TRBV6-6	TRBJ1-1	ASSYDGGSAF
TRBV21-1	TRBJ1-5	ASSKAGGANQPQH
TRBV30	TRBJ2-7	AWSATYEQY
TRBV12-3/TRBV12-4	TRBJ1-4	ASSHKDRGLF
TRBV12-3/TRBV12-4	TRBJ1-1	ASSLHRGANTEAF
TRBV9	TRBJ2-5	ASSVALGDTGETQY
TRBV11-2	TRBJ1-2	ASSSFGQGSIYGYT
TRBV10-3	TRBJ1-4	AISEGGNEKLF
TRBV5-1	TRBJ2-5	ASSLETSGPLAQY
TRBV6-1	TRBJ2-7	ASTKAAGSYQSPYEQY
TRBV12-3/TRBV12-4	TRBJ1-5	ASSLQGLGDQPQH
TRBV20-1	TRBJ2-3	GQQRGVSTDTQY
TRBV20-1	TRBJ2-3	SARDPSGKENTQY